This TCR beta chain derives from a study of T cells after yellow fever vaccination. Using its own MiXCR run on the 5' RACE reads, TCRdb lists one record per CDR3 protein. Here the sample spans 500,000 to 550,000 distinct CDR3 sequences, 21% being singletons. CDR1 is SGHRS, CDR2 YFSETQ, per germline. V dropped 0 bases and J dropped 4 bases, with 6 bases sitting between them. The CDR3 has 13 amino acids. With respect to this clonotype: The antigen is undetermined.

Study-wide findings and caveats: Some clonotypes were seen in both the CD4 and the CD8 compartments. These made up a small share and likely arose from convergent recombination. Most primary-vaccination clones recurred post-booster (roughly 96% CD4, over 70% CD8). The secondary response peaked faster, at day 5 versus 15, but was weaker. Sorted repertoires could include abundant contaminating clonotypes from bulk cells.

This receptor was obtained from a man between 18 and 29 years old who received the YFV17D yellow fever vaccine. The rearrangement links TRBV5-1 to TRBJ2-3; D is unresolved. The sample consisted of PBMCs, taken approximately 22 days after the first yellow fever vaccination. CDR3 protein: CASSLDSPDTQYF. The CDR3 DNA reads TGCGCCAGCAGCTTGGACTCCCCAGATACGCAGTATTTT.